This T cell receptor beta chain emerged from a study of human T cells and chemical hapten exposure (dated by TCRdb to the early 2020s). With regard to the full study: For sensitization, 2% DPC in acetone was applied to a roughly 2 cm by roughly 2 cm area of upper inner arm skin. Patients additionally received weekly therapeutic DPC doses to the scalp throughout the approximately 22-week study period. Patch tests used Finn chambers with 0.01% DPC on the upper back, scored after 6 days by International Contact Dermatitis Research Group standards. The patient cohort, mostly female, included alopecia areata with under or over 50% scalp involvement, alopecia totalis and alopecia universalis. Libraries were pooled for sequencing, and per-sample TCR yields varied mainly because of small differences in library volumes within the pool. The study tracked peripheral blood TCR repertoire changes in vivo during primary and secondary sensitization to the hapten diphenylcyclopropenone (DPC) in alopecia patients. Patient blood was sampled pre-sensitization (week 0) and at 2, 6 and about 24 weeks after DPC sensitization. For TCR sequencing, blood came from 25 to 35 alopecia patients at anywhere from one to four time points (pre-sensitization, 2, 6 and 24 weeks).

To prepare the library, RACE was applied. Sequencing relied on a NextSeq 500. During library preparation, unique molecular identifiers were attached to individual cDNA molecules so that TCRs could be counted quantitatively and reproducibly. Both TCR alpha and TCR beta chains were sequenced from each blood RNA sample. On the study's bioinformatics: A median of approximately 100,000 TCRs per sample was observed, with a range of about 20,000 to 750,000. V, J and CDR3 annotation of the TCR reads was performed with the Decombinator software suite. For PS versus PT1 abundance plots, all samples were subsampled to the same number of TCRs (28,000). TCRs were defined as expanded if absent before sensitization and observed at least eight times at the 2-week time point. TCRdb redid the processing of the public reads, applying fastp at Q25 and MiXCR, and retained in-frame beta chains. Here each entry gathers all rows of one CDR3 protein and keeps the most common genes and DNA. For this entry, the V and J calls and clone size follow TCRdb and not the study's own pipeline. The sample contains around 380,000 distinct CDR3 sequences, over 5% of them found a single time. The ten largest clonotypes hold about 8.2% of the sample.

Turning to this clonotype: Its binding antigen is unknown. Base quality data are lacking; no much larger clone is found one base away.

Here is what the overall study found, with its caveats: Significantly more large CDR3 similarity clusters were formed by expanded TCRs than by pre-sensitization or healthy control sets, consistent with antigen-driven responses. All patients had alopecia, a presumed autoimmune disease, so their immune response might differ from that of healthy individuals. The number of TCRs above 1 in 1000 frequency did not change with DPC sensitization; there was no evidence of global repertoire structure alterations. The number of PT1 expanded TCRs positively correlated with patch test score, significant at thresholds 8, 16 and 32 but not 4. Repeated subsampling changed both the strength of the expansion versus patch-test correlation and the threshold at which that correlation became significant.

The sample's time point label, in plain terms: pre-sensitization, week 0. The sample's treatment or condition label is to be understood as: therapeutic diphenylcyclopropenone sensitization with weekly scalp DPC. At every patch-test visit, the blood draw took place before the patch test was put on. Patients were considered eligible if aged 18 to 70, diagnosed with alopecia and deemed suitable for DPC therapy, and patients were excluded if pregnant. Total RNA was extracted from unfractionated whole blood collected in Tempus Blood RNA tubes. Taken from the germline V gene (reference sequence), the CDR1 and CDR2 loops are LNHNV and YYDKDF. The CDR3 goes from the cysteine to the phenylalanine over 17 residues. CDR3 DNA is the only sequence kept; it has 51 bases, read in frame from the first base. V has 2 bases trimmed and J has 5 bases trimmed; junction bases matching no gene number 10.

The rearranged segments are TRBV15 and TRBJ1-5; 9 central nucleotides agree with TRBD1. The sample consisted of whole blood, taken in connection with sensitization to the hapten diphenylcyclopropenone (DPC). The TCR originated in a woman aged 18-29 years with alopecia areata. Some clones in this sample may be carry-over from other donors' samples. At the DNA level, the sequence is TGTGCCACCAGCAGAACCCCAAAGCGGACAGGGGATCAGCCCCAGCATTTT. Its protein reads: CATSRTPKRTGDQPQHF.